In this sample, the clone carrying this T cell receptor (beta chain) turned up many times. As yet, its antigen is unknown. Time point: longitudinal time-point 1 (baseline). Individuals who volunteered at a blood bank located in Maryland, USA, made up the group of healthy controls. The unsorted libraries were made from 2 million PBMCs kept at -80 C. Each TCR transcript was tagged with a 10-nucleotide random UMI during 5'RACE. TCRdb reprocessed the 5' RACE reads via MiXCR and lists one record per CDR3 protein. The sample contains some 71,000 distinct CDR3 sequences, more than 8.5% of which appear only once. The data are from a study of neurological immune-mediated disorders. Findings and caveats of the study: The expanded clones of different subjects shared no CDR3 amino acid sequences (suggesting private repertoires in all groups).

The sample consisted of PBMCs. The receptor was derived from a young man in good health.

In nucleotides, the CDR3 is TGCGCCAGCAGCCTGGCAACTAGCGGGAGCTTAACCGGGGAGCTGTTTTTT. Encoded protein: CASSLATSGSLTGELFF. The chain has TRBV5-1 and TRBJ2-2, with 11 bases lining up with TRBD2. The CDR3 extends over 17 amino acids. Trimming took 4 bases from V and 5 from J; bases not matched to a gene: 10. Per germline, CDR1 SGHRS and CDR2 YFSETQ.